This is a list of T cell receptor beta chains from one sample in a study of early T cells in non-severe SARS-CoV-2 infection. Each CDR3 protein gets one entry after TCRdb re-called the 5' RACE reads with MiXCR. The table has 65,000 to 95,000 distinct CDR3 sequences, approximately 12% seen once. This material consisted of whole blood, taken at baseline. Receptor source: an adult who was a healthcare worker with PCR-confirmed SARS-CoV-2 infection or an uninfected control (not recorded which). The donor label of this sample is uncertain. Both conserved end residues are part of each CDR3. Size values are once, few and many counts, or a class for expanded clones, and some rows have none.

CASTRRGGLGYEQYF,-,TRBV10-2
CASSAESNEQYF,-,TRBV7-6
CASSGRTGGNAGELFF,few,TRBV5-1
CASSSTPGLASDTQYF,few,TRBV11-2
CAAIPAGGGAFEAFF,many,TRBV25-1
CASSLEVEKGGYGELFF,many,TRBV11-3
CAISAESGEETQYF,many,TRBV10-3
CASSWQPQETQYF,-,TRBV19
CASSQGTSGGASSSYEQYF,-,TRBV4-1
CASSQDSADTQYF,few,TRBV4-3
CASLLQGNTEAFF,few,TRBV6-2/TRBV6-3
CASSFGEVVTGELFF,few,TRBV5-6
CASSLWTGGQETQYF,-,TRBV13
CASSDGLAGPTDTQYF,many,TRBV27
CASSSGANQPQHF,few,TRBV9
CARGRGLNQPQHF,few,TRBV23-1
CASSYSTETQYF,-,TRBV6-6
CASSHRTGSKKETQYF,many,TRBV11-2
CASSVALAGVDNEQFF,many,TRBV9
CASGRQGRHEKLFF,-,TRBV7-9
CASSPTLDPGDIQYF,many,TRBV27
CASSGNKFGNTIYF,-,TRBV9
CSAREARALRTGELFF,few,TRBV20-1
CASSNFGVNTEAFF,few,TRBV3-1
CASSPVPGQGSSYNSPLHF,-,TRBV18
CASSYLSGGAYNEQFF,many,TRBV6-5
CASSIEGGMTGELFF,-,TRBV19
CASSFKLGAPYEQYF,few,TRBV7-7
CASSLRTASYEQYF,many,TRBV7-8
CASSLRGDRAPYEQYF,-,TRBV11-3